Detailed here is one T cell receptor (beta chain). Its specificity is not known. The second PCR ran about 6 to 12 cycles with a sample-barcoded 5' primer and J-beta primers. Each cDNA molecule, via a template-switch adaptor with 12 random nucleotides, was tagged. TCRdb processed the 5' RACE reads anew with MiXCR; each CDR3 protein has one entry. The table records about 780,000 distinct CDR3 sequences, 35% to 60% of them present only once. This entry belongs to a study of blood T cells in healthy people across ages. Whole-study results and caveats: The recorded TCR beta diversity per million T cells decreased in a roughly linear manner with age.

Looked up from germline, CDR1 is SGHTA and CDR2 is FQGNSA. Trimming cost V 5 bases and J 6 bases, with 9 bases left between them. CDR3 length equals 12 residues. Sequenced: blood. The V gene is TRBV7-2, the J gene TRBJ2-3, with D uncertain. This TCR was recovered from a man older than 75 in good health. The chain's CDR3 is CASSPPPDTQYF. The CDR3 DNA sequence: TGTGCCAGCAGCCCCCCCCCGGATACGCAGTATTTT.